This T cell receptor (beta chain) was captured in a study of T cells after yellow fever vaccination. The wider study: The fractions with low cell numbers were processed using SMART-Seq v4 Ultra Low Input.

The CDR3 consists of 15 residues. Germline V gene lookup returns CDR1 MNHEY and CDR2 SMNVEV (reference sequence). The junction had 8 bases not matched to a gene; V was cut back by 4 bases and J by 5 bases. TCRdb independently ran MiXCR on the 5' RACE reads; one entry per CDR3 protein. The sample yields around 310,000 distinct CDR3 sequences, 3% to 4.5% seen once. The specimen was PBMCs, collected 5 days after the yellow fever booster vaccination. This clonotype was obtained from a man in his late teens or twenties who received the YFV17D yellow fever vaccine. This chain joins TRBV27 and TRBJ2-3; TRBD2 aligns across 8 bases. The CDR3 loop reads CASSSSGGRGDTQYF. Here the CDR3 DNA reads TGTGCCAGCAGTTCCAGCGGGGGCCGAGGAGATACGCAGTATTTT.